The 13 T cell receptor beta chains reported below all come from one sample, sequenced in a study of T-cell memory formation after mild COVID-19. Using its own MiXCR run on the 5' RACE reads, TCRdb lists one record per CDR3 protein. The sample consists of about 390,000 distinct CDR3 sequences, more than 15% of them appearing once. The specimen was PBMCs or a T cell subset sorted from them (not recorded which). All receptors derive from a man in his late teens or twenties who had mild COVID-19 (a few samples of this study predate the infection). Cell type and time point are not known.

The chain carries TRBV7-3 and TRBJ2-2; 8 bases fit TRBD2. The CDR3 length is 16 residues. Germline CDR1 is SGHTA and CDR2 is FQGTGA. V was clipped by 2 bases and J by 2 bases; unmatched bases: 4. In DNA form, the CDR3 reads TGTGCCAGCAGCTTAGCGGGGGGCCGAAACACCGGGGAGCTGTTTTTT. Encoded protein: CASSLAGGRNTGELFF.

This clonotype was counted many times. This chain uses TRBV6-1 with TRBJ2-3; TRBD2 matches 12 bases. This CDR3 comprises 15 residues. J was trimmed by 4 bases and V by 2 bases; bases with no gene match: 1. The germline gives CDR1 MNHNS, CDR2 SASEGT. The DNA of the CDR3 is TGTGCCAGCAGTGAACTAGCGGGGGGGCCAGATACGCAGTATTTT. Translation gives CASSELAGGPDTQYF.

CDR3 in DNA: TGCAGTGCTAGCCGGGACAGGGGCCTTATCGCTGAAGCTTTCTTT. Protein: CSASRDRGLIAEAFF. The chain joins TRBV20-1 to TRBJ1-1, with TRBD1 identical over 10 bases. CDR3 size: 15 residues. Germline V gene lookup returns CDR1 DFQATT and CDR2 SNEGSKA (reference sequence). V was pared by 3 bases and J by 6 bases, with 10 bases of the junction left unmatched.

This clonotype turned up a few times. The rearrangement links TRBV4-2 to TRBJ2-2, with D possibly matching TRBD1 (5 bases). There are 17 residues in the CDR3. Trimming cost V 0 bases and J 4 bases, with 15 bases left between them. The germline V gene encodes CDR1 LGHNA and CDR2 YNFKEQ. DNA of the CDR3: TGTGCCAGCAGCCAAGACTTTCAGGGAAGGACCACCGGGGAGCTGTTTTTT. Protein sequence: CASSQDFQGRTTGELFF.

This chain links TRBV6-5 with TRBJ1-3, with 7 bases aligning to TRBD1. V was clipped by 3 bases and J by 0 bases; unmatched bases: 8. CDR1 and CDR2 (germline): MNHEY, SVGAGI. There are 17 residues in the CDR3. Here the CDR3 reads CASSYSTGRSSGNTIYF. The CDR3 nucleotides read TGTGCCAGCAGTTATTCGACAGGGAGGTCCTCTGGAAACACCATATATTTT.

The rearrangement links TRBV4-1 to TRBJ2-2; 7 nucleotides line up with TRBD1. The CDR3 is 16 residues long. From germline, CDR1 is MGHRA and CDR2 YSYEKL. Unmatched junction bases numbered 8, after V lost 4 bases and J lost 3 bases. This chain's CDR3 is CASSPRQGGDTGELFF. The CDR3 DNA reads as TGCGCCAGCAGCCCAAGACAGGGTGGGGACACCGGGGAGCTGTTTTTT.

The chain couples TRBV27 to TRBJ2-7; 9 bases match TRBD1. Germline CDR1 is MNHEY and CDR2 is SMNVEV (reference sequence). V lost 5 bases to trimming and J lost 4 bases; unmatched junction nucleotides: 12. The CDR3 has 16 residues. The CDR3: CASSRAPDRGLYEQYF. The CDR3 bases are TGTGCCAGCAGTAGGGCTCCGGACAGGGGTCTATACGAGCAGTACTTC.

CDR3 protein: CASSTSRQGYEQYV. The CDR3 coding sequence is TGTGCCAGCAGTACTTCCCGGCAGGGCTACGAGCAGTACGTC. The genes are TRBV28 and TRBJ2-7; D is possibly TRBD1 (5 bases). CDR3 length: 14 amino acids. Trimming stripped 5 bases from V and 3 bases from J, with 14 bases between. Germline lookup yields CDR1 MDHEN and CDR2 SYDVKM.

This clonotype was detected a few times. The rearrangement uses TRBV5-1 and TRBJ2-5, with D tentatively TRBD1 (5 bases). The germline V gene encodes CDR1 SGHRS and CDR2 YFSETQ. CDR3 length: 15 amino acids. Trimming took off 3 bases at V and 4 bases at J, with 16 bases between the two ends. CDR3 sequence: CASSSEPQGGETQYF. In nucleotides, the CDR3 is TGCGCCAGCAGCTCGGAACCGCAGGGTGGAGAGACCCAGTACTTC.

This clonotype was found many times. The rearrangement uses TRBV25-1 and TRBJ2-3; the match to TRBD1 covers 8 bases. This CDR3 is 15 amino acids long. J lost 1 base, V lost 4 bases, and 4 bases had no gene match. Germline-derived CDR1 and CDR2 are MGHDK and SYGVNS. The CDR3 nucleotides read TGTGCCAGCAGTGCCAGGGGGCGAGGCACAGATACGCAGTATTTT. Translation: CASSARGRGTDTQYF.

This clonotype came up a few times. J is TRBJ2-1 and V is TRBV28, with 9 bases identical to TRBD1. Germline-derived CDR1 and CDR2 are MDHEN and SYDVKM. This CDR3 is 15 amino acids long. V dropped 3 bases and J dropped 8; count of bases not matched to a gene: 8. CDR3 nucleotides: TGTGCCAGCAGTTTCTTTGACAGGGGGGGCGATGAGCAGTTCTTC. It yields the protein CASSFFDRGGDEQFF.

V is TRBV6-5 and J is TRBJ2-2, with D tentatively TRBD2 (6 bases). The V and J ends lost 0 bases and 6 bases respectively, with 20 bases between them. This CDR3 region has 18 residues. Germline CDR1 MNHEY, CDR2 SVGAGI. CDR3 bases: TGTGCCAGCAGTTACTCGATAAGACGGGGGAAGGGAGCCGGGGAGCTGTTTTTT. Protein product: CASSYSIRRGKGAGELFF.

The V gene is TRBV7-2, the J gene TRBJ2-7; 10 nucleotides match TRBD1. Germline V gene lookup returns CDR1 SGHTA and CDR2 FQGNSA. This CDR3 is 15 amino acids long. Trimming removed 3 bases from V and 7 bases from J; junction bases left unmatched: 9. CDR3 protein: CASSFGGQGLREQYF. The CDR3 coding sequence is TGTGCCAGCAGCTTTGGGGGACAGGGGCTTCGGGAGCAGTACTTC.